The 2 T cell receptor beta chains below all came from one sample that was sequenced in a study of blood T cell repertoires in COVID-19. Only in-frame clones appear in the TCRdb table, and some are missing; sequencing was by immunoSEQ multiplex PCR. The repertoire holds 350,000 to 450,000 clones, with 85% as singletons. The sequencing sample was made of peripheral blood. Every receptor here comes from a woman in her late teens or twenties with acute or convalescent COVID-19.

V gene TRBV4-1 combines with J gene TRBJ1-1; D remains ambiguous. This CDR3 region has 14 residues. Trimming shortened V by 2 bases and J by 5 bases, and 12 bases separated the two germline ends. The germline V gene has CDR1 MGHRA and CDR2 YSYEKL. The CDR3 region has the DNA TGCGCCAGCAGCCAATTTGCAGGAGGTACTGAAGCTTTCTTT. Protein sequence: CASSQFAGGTEAFF.

This chain connects TRBV6-5 to TRBJ2-7; 8 bases match TRBD1. Looked up from germline, CDR1 is MNHEY and CDR2 is SVGAGI. CDR3 length: 14 residues. The V gene end was trimmed by 5 bases and the J gene end by 4 bases; junction bases not matched to a gene: 7. The CDR3 region has the DNA TGTGCCAGCAGTCCAGTGGACAGGGTGTACGAGCAGTACTTC. Its protein is CASSPVDRVYEQYF.